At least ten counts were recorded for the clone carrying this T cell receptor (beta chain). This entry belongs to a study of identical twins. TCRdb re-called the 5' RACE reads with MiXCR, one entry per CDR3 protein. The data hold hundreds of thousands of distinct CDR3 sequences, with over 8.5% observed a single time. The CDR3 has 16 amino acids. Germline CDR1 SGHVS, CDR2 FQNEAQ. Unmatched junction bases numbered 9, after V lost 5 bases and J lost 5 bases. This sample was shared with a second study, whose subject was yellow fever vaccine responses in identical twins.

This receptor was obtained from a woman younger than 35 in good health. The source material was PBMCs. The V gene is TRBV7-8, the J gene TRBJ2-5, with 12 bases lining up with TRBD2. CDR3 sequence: CASSPLTSGGDETQYF. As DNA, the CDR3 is TGTGCCAGCAGCCCCTTGACTAGCGGGGGTGACGAGACCCAGTACTTC.